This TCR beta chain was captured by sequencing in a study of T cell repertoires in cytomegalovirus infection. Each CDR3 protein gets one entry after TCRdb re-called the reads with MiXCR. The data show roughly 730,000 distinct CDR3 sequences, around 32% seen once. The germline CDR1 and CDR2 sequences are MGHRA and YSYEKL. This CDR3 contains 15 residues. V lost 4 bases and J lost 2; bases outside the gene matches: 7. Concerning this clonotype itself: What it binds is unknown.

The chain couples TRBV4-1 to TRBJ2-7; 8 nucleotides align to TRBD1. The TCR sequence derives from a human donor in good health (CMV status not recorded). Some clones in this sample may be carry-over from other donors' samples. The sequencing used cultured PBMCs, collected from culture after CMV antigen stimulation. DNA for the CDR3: TGCGCCAGCAGCCCGAGGACAGGGCAGACCTACGAGCAGTACTTC. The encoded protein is CASSPRTGQTYEQYF.